The 23 T cell receptor beta chains below all came from one sample that was sequenced in a study of PD-1 blockade in classical Hodgkin lymphoma. The protocol was immunoSEQ multiplex PCR, while the TCRdb copy is restricted to in-frame clones and leaves out a portion. The table includes tens of thousands of clones, about 75% detected once. Time point denoted: cycle 4 day 1 (C4D1), after 6 weeks of nivolumab. The patients all showed relapse after autologous stem cell transplantation, while their brentuximab vedotin exposure varied. Sequencing used peripheral blood mononuclear cells (PBMCs), obtained before the fourth cycle of nivolumab. Every receptor here comes from a human donor with classical Hodgkin lymphoma.

The chain links TRBV10-1 to TRBJ1-1; no firm D call. CDR3 length equals 13 residues. Trimming took off 5 bases at V and 4 bases at J, with 11 bases between the two ends. Germline values: CDR1 WNHNN, CDR2 SYGVQD (reference sequence). CDR3 protein: CASSRILGTEAFF. The DNA of the CDR3 is TGCGCCAGCAGTCGTATACTCGGCACTGAAGCTTTCTTT.

Turning to this clone: One junction end disagrees with the germline gene, perhaps due to a read error. The chain has TRBV11-3 and TRBJ2-7; possible D gene TRBD2, 5 bases. CDR3 length: 13 residues. From germline, CDR1 is SGHNT and CDR2 YENEEA. CDR3 residues: CASSRLFSRAPFF. The CDR3 region has the DNA TGTGCCAGCAGCCGACTATTCTCCCGGGCCCCTTTCTTC.

V and J are TRBV5-1 and TRBJ2-3; no clear D. The CDR3 totals 13 residues. Deletions cut 2 bases from V and 2 bases from J, with 6 bases between. The germline V gene has CDR1 SGHRS and CDR2 YFSETQ. CDR3 amino acids: CASSFRATDTQYF. Written as DNA, the CDR3 is TGCGCCAGCAGCTTTAGGGCCACAGATACGCAGTATTTT.

The genes are TRBV7-2 and TRBJ2-7; the match to TRBD2 covers 7 bases. After removal of 5 bases from V and 3 bases from J, the junction contained 13 bases not matched to a gene. The CDR3 length is 16 residues. Per germline, CDR1 SGHTA and CDR2 FQGNSA. CDR3 coding DNA: TGTGCCAGCAGCCTCACCCCAACTAGCGCCCTCTACGAGCAGTACTTC. This codes for CASSLTPTSALYEQYF. The full variable domain, its missing parts supplied by reference TRBV7-2 and TRBJ2-7, is GAGVSQSPSNKVTEKGKDVELRCDPISGHTALYWYRQSLGQGLEFLIYFQGNSAPDKSGLPSDRFSAERTGGSVSTLTIQRTQQEDSAVYLCASSLTPTSALYEQYFGPGTRLTVT.

For this clone: The junction departs from germline at one end; a sequencing error may be responsible. Different DNA sequences within this sample yield the same CDR3. The chain carries TRBV30 and TRBJ2-5; D not certain. Germline CDR1 is GTSNPN and CDR2 is SVGIG (reference sequence). The CDR3 sequence is 11 residues long. The CDR3 loop is CAFNNQETQYF. As DNA, the CDR3 is TGTGCCTTTAATAACCAAGAGACTCAGTACTTC.

The chain combines TRBV9 with TRBJ1-1; D is undetermined. This CDR3 has 14 amino acids. Looked up from germline, CDR1 is SGDLS and CDR2 is YYNGEE. V lost 2 bases and J lost 1, with 9 bases in between. DNA of the CDR3: TGTGCCAGCAGCGTCTCCCCCGCGAACACTGAAGCTTTCTTT. Translation: CASSVSPANTEAFF.

This chain connects TRBV6-5 to TRBJ1-1; D remains ambiguous. This CDR3 region has 11 residues. V lost 8 bases to trimming and J lost 11 bases, with 15 bases between them. Germline V gives CDR1 MNHEY, CDR2 SVGAGI. Here the CDR3 DNA reads TGTGCCAGCGGATGGGGTTTGCGGGCTTTCTTT. This gives the protein CASGWGLRAFF.

This clone has more than one count but fewer than ten. J is TRBJ2-6 and V is TRBV18; D is uncertain. The CDR3 has 17 residues. CDR1 is KGHSH and CDR2 is LQKENI in the germline V gene. The V end was cut by 2 bases, the J end by 0 bases, with 11 bases between. The CDR3 region has the DNA TGTGCCAGCTCACCAGTTTTAGGAGTCTCTGGGGCCAACGTCCTGACTTTC. Translation gives CASSPVLGVSGANVLTF.

CDR3 nucleotide sequence: TGTGCCATCAGCTCGGGACTTAGCTCCTACGAGCAGTACTTC. Its translation is CAISSGLSSYEQYF. The rearrangement uses TRBV10-3 and TRBJ2-7, with a tentative D call TRBD2 (6 bases). CDR3 length: 14 residues. Trimming took off 6 bases at V and 0 bases at J, with 12 bases between the two ends. Germline CDR1 reads ENHRY; CDR2 reads SYGVKD.

The chain joins TRBV2 to TRBJ2-6; no firm D call. This CDR3 comprises 15 residues. Trimming left V 2 bases short and J 0 bases short, with 5 bases between. Germline V gene sequence: CDR1 SNHLY, CDR2 FYNNEI. The CDR3 spells CASSERLSGANVLTF. In nucleotides, the CDR3 is TGTGCCAGCAGTGAACGGCTCTCTGGGGCCAACGTCCTGACTTTC.

This clone was seen a few times. The V and J genes are TRBV5-6 and TRBJ2-1; 8 bases line up with TRBD2. Losses at the gene ends were 3 bases for V and 3 bases for J; bases not matched to a gene: 5. The CDR3 loop spans 15 amino acids. CDR1 and CDR2 (germline): SGHDT, YYEEEE. This CDR3 is CASSSGLVIYNEQFF. CDR3 nucleotides: TGTGCCAGCAGCTCGGGACTAGTGATCTACAATGAGCAGTTCTTC.

J is TRBJ1-2 and V is TRBV7-2, with 9 bases lining up with TRBD1. The CDR3 loop spans 15 amino acids. V lost 5 bases, J lost 8 bases, and 12 bases stayed unmatched. Germline V gene data show CDR1 as SGHTA and CDR2 as FQGNSA. In DNA, the CDR3 is TGTGCCAGCAGCCAACGCCCGTCGGGACAGGGAGGCTACACCTTC. This sequence encodes CASSQRPSGQGGYTF.

Only one count was recorded for this clone. The rearrangement links TRBV7-2 to TRBJ2-1; D might be TRBD2 (6 bases). The V end lost 4 bases, the J end lost 4 bases, and 8 bases lay between the germline ends. The CDR3 is 13 residues long. Germline V lookup: CDR1 SGHTA, CDR2 FQGNSA. The CDR3 region is CASSSGLYNEQFF. As DNA, the CDR3 is TGTGCCAGCAGCTCGGGACTTTACAATGAGCAGTTCTTC.

The chain links TRBV5-4 to TRBJ2-1; 16 nucleotides align to TRBD2. CDR3 length: 18 amino acids. The trim removed 0 bases at V and 7 bases at J, leaving 7 bases unmatched. Germline V gives CDR1 SGHNT, CDR2 YYREEE (reference sequence). The CDR3 region has the DNA TGTGCCAGCAGCTTGGGGGGGACTAGCGGGAGGGCCAGGAATGAGCAGTTCTTC. This gives the protein CASSLGGTSGRARNEQFF.

The J gene is TRBJ2-3, the V gene TRBV5-4; D assignment may be TRBD1 or TRBD2 (5 bases each). V was pared by 2 bases and J by 4 bases, with 17 bases between. The germline V gene has CDR1 SGHNT and CDR2 YYREEE (reference sequence). The CDR3 runs to 16 residues. The CDR3 spells CASSLTGTRLSDTQYF. The CDR3 bases are TGTGCCAGCAGCTTAACCGGGACGAGGTTATCAGATACGCAGTATTTT.

The rearrangement links TRBV5-6 to TRBJ1-4, with TRBD1 matching over 8 bases. This CDR3 region has 15 residues. Trimming cost V 4 bases and J 7 bases; bases outside gene matches: 9. Germline loops: CDR1 SGHDT, CDR2 YYEEEE. The CDR3 nucleotides are TGTGCCAGCAGCCCCTCAGGGGGCACGGGTGAAAAACTGTTTTTT. Translating it yields CASSPSGGTGEKLFF. Full variable domain (outside the CDR3, taken from reference TRBV5-6 and TRBJ1-4): DAGVTQSPTHLIKTRGQQVTLRCSPKSGHDTVSWYQQALGQGPQFIFQYYEEEERQRGNFPDRFSGHQFPNYSSELNVNALLLGDSALYLCASSPSGGTGEKLFFGSGTQLSVL.

The rearrangement uses TRBV2 and TRBJ1-2; no definite D call. Deletions cut 6 bases from V and 1 base from J, with 9 bases between. Germline assignment: CDR1 SNHLY and CDR2 FYNNEI. This CDR3 has 13 residues. The CDR3 DNA reads TGTGCCAGCAGAAGGGATATTAACTATGGCTACACCTTC. Protein sequence: CASRRDINYGYTF.

The chain has TRBV21-1 and TRBJ1-3; the table's TRBD1 call for D was not verified on the DNA. TRBV21-1 is a pseudogene segment. The CDR3 is 14 residues long. The CDR3 sequence is CASREQGAGNTIYF. The DNA for the CDR3 is TGTGCCAGCAGAGAGCAGGGGGCTGGAAACACCATATATTTT.

The chain has TRBV5-1 and TRBJ1-2, with a tentative D call TRBD1 (5 bases). Per germline, CDR1 SGHRS and CDR2 YFSETQ. This CDR3 region has 14 residues. Trimming cost V 4 bases and J 4 bases, with 14 bases left between them. CDR3 nucleotides: TGCGCCAGCAGCGAGGGGATGGGGATCTATGGCTACACCTTC. Its translation is CASSEGMGIYGYTF.

This clone was recorded only once. This chain uses TRBV5-4 with TRBJ2-2; D not resolved. Germline values: CDR1 SGHNT, CDR2 YYREEE (reference sequence). This CDR3 has 13 amino acids. Trimming cost V 4 bases and J 5 bases, with 9 bases left between them. This CDR3 reads CASSVPRTGELFF. CDR3 coding DNA: TGTGCCAGCAGCGTCCCCCGTACCGGGGAGCTGTTTTTT.

The DNA for the CDR3 is TGTGCCAGCAGCTTGGGACAGACAAACACCATATATTTT. As protein: CASSLGQTNTIYF. The V gene is TRBV7-9, the J gene TRBJ1-3; 7 bases are a match to TRBD1. The CDR3 consists of 13 residues. Germline CDR1 and CDR2: SEHNR and FQNEAQ (reference sequence). V shed 3 bases, J shed 6 bases, and the junction held 2 bases outside the gene matches.

The chain has TRBV28 and TRBJ1-3; D is unclear. Germline V lookup: CDR1 MDHEN, CDR2 SYDVKM. V lost 4 bases, J lost 4 bases, and 11 bases lay in between. The CDR3 has 14 amino acids. This chain's CDR3 is CASSSPAEGNTIYF. In DNA, the CDR3 is TGTGCCAGCAGTTCCCCCGCAGAAGGAAACACCATATATTTT. The entire variable domain, with the rest obtained from reference TRBV28 and TRBJ1-3, is as follows: DVKVTQSSRYLVKRTGEKVFLECVQDMDHENMFWYRQDPGLGLRLIYFSYDVKMKEKGDIPEGYSVSREKKERFSLILESASTNQTSMYLCASSSPAEGNTIYFGEGSWLTVV.

This clone was picked up one time. The V call is TRBV6-5, the J call TRBJ1-1; perhaps TRBD1 as D (5 bases). The CDR3 consists of 14 residues. V gave up 6 bases and J gave up 1 base, with 12 bases separating them. Germline-derived CDR1 and CDR2 are MNHEY and SVGAGI. The CDR3 nucleotides read TGTGCCAGCAGCCCGGGACGCAGGAACACTGAAGCTTTCTTT. Its translation is CASSPGRRNTEAFF.